This T cell receptor (beta chain) was observed in a study of early T cells in non-severe SARS-CoV-2 infection. The overall study: Investigators sequenced bulk RNA drawn from unsorted whole blood, and chains remained unpaired.

This CDR3 is 14 amino acids long. Trimming shortened V by 5 bases and J by 0 bases, and 10 bases separated the two germline ends. CDR1 and CDR2 from the germline V gene are LNHNV and YYDKDF (reference sequence). This clonotype was found a few times. Molecules of cDNA were individually given unique molecular identifiers that were attached to them. TCRdb reprocessed the 5' RACE reads with MiXCR, giving one entry per CDR3 protein. This sample yields 50,000 to 65,000 distinct CDR3 sequences, of which about 9.1% are seen a single time; 4% to 4.5% belongs to the top ten. This receptor was identified in an adult who was a healthcare worker with PCR-confirmed SARS-CoV-2 infection or an uninfected control (not recorded which). This chain links TRBV15 with TRBJ1-1, with D possibly matching TRBD1 (5 bases). The sequenced sample was whole blood. CDR3 nucleotide sequence: TGTGCCACCAGCGGGGGGACGGTGAACACTGAAGCTTTCTTT. Protein: CATSGGTVNTEAFF. Variable domain in full (rest from reference TRBV15 and TRBJ1-1): DAMVIQNPRYQVTQFGKPVTLSCSQTLNHNVMYWYQQKSSQAPKLLFHYYDKDFNNEADTPDNFQSRRPNTSFCFLDIRSPGLGDTAMYLCATSGGTVNTEAFFGQGTRLTVV.